This TCR beta chain comes out of a study of blood T cell repertoires in COVID-19. The germline CDR1 and CDR2 sequences are MGHRA and YSYEKL. The CDR3 loop spans 14 amino acids. Between the trimmed V and J ends, which lost 1 base and 0 bases, there was a span of 7 bases. Assay: immunoSEQ multiplex PCR; the TCRdb copy retains only in-frame clones and omits some. Of 120,000 or so clones in the sample, around 80% were seen once. In the case of this clone: The sample holds other DNA sequences that translate to the same CDR3.

This sequence was found in a man in his 60s with active or convalescent COVID-19. The sequenced material came from peripheral blood. The chain couples TRBV4-1 to TRBJ2-7, with D possibly being TRBD2 (5 bases). The CDR3 spells CASSQVGSSYEQYF. The CDR3 nucleotides are TGCGCCAGCAGCCAAGTGGGGAGCTCCTACGAGCAGTACTTC.